This T cell receptor beta chain emerged from a study of T cell changes during pregnancy in multiple sclerosis. The assay was immunoSEQ multiplex PCR, and TCRdb's table has in-frame clones only and misses some. The table includes roughly 100,000 clones, around 92% detected once. CDR1 is ENHRY and CDR2 is SYGVKD in the germline V gene. The CDR3 consists of 15 residues. The J segment lost 4 bases and the V segment lost 6 bases, leaving 8 bases of the junction unmatched. Sequencing used peripheral blood, obtained after pregnancy. The receptor was derived from a female donor in good health, enrolled as a control in a pregnancy study. The rearrangement uses TRBV10-3 and TRBJ2-3; 9 nucleotides align to TRBD1. The CDR3 is CAISQQRQGADTQYF. CDR3 DNA: TGTGCCATCAGCCAGCAGAGACAGGGGGCAGATACGCAGTATTTT.